This TCR beta chain stems from a study of T cells in Graves' hyperthyroidism and ophthalmopathy. About the study: Sampling of peripheral blood happened at initial diagnosis, prior to any treatment.

Authors of the study amplified TCR beta CDR3 regions from RNA transcripts. An initial round of RT-PCR targeting the TCR CDR3 relied on the HTBI primer set. TCRdb recomputed calls from the multiplex PCR reads with MiXCR, one row per CDR3 protein. Of more than 350,000 distinct CDR3 sequences listed, more than 12% are singletons. Ophthalmopathy cases met thresholds of Clinical Activity Score at least 3, NOSPECS grade at least 4 and duration under 3 months. The authors took PBMCs from roughly 9.5 ml fresh peripheral blood. The CDR3 runs to 16 residues. V was pared by 0 bases and J by 7 bases, with 8 bases of the junction left unmatched. Germline V gives CDR1 KGHSH, CDR2 LQKENI. This clonotype was counted at least ten times.

The TCR comes from a young woman with Graves' ophthalmopathy. V and J are TRBV18 and TRBJ2-1; 8 bases fit TRBD2. Sequencing was done on a sample of blood. CDR3 nucleotides: TGTGCCAGCTCACCACCAGGGACTAGAACTGGAAATGAGCAGTTCTTC. This codes for CASSPPGTRTGNEQFF. Full variable domain (rest looked up from reference TRBV18 and TRBJ2-1): NAGVMQNPRHLVRRRGQEARLRCSPMKGHSHVYWYRQLPEEGLKFMVYLQKENIIDESGMPKERFSAEFPKEGPSILRIQQVVRGDSAAYFCASSPPGTRTGNEQFFGPGTRLTVL.